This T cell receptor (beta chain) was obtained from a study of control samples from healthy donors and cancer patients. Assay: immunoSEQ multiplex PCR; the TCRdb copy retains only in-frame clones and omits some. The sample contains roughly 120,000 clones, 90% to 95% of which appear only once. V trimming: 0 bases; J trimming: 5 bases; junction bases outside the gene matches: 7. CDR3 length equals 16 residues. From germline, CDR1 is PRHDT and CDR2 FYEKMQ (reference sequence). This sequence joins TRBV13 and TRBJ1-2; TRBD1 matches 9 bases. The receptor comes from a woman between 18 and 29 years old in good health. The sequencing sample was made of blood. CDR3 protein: CASSLGTGGDPYGYTF. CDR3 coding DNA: TGTGCCAGCAGCTTAGGGACAGGGGGAGACCCTTATGGCTACACCTTC.